The T cell receptor beta chain under discussion was sequenced for a study of cytomegalovirus exposure and HLA in healthy donors. Study-wide background: Earlier findings included 90 million to 120 million unique TCR beta sequences obtained from around 180 million T cells. Study-level findings and limits: The authors considered a cluster of highly shared sequence variants likely to be a sequencing artifact. It was reported in a later analysis that an Asian-associated ancestry cluster showed fewer N-insertions than the roughly 660-donor mean. A later analysis found TCR association rates differed by HLA locus, highest for DRB1 and lowest for HLA-C.

As for this clone: Its antigen is still unknown.

The germline V gene has CDR1 MNHEY and CDR2 SMNVEV (reference sequence). The CDR3 loop spans 15 amino acids. The PCR made use of 60 Vbeta and 13 Jbeta primers. TCRdb's copy holds only in-frame clones and misses some; the assay was immunoSEQ multiplex PCR. The sample contains about 87,000 clones, around 70% of which appear only once. The sample consisted of PBMCs. V gene TRBV27 combines with J gene TRBJ2-5, with 9 bases identical to TRBD1. The DNA end is more similar to TRBJ2-7, so the J call may be wrong. The TCR was taken from a man aged 25-45 years in good health and CMV-seropositive. This chain's CDR3 is CASSSKQGAPYEQYF. CDR3 nucleotides: TGTGCCAGCAGTTCGAAACAGGGGGCACCCTACGAGCAGTACTTC.